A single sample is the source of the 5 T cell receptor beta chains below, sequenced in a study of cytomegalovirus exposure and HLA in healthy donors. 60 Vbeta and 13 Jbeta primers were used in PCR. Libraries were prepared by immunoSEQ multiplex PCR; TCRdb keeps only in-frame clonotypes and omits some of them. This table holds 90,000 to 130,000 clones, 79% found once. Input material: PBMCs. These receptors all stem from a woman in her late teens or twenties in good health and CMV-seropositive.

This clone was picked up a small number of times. The CDR3 DNA follows: TGTGCCAGCAGCCAAGGGGCCCCAGGGGGGTCGACCCAGTACTTC. It yields the protein CASSQGAPGGSTQYF. V and J are TRBV4-2 and TRBJ2-5; D is perhaps TRBD1 (7 bases). Trimming stripped 1 base from V and 7 bases from J, with 16 bases between. The CDR3 is made up of 15 amino acids. The V gene's germline CDR1 is LGHNA and CDR2 YNFKEQ.

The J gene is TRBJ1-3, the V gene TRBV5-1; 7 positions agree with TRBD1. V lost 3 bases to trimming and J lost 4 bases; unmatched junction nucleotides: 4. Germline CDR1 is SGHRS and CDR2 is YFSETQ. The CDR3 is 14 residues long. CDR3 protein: CASSSTGQGNTIYF. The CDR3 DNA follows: TGCGCCAGCAGCTCGACAGGGCAAGGAAACACCATATATTTT.

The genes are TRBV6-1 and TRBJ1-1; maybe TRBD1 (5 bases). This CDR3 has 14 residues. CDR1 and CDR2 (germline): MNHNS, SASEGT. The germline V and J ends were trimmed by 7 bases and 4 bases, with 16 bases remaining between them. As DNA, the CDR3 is TGTGCCAGCACCCCCAGGCCAGGGATCACTGAAGCTTTCTTT. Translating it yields CASTPRPGITEAFF.

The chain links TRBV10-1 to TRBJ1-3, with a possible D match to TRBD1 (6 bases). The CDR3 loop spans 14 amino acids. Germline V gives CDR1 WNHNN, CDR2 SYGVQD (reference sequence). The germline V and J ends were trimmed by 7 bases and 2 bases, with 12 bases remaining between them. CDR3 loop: CASTKGQTGNTIYF. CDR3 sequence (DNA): TGCGCCAGCACCAAGGGACAAACTGGAAACACCATATATTTT.

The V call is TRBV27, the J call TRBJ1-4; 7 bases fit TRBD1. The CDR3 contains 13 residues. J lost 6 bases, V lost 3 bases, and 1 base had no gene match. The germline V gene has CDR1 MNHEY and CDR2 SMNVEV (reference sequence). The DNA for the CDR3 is TGTGCCAGCAGTTTGGACAGGCATGAAAAACTGTTTTTT. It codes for CASSLDRHEKLFF. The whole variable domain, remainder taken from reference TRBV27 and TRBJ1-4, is EAQVTQNPRYLITVTGKKLTVTCSQNMNHEYMSWYRQDPGLGLRQIYYSMNVEVTDKGDVPEGYKVSRKEKRNFPLILESPSPNQTSLYFCASSLDRHEKLFFGSGTQLSVL.